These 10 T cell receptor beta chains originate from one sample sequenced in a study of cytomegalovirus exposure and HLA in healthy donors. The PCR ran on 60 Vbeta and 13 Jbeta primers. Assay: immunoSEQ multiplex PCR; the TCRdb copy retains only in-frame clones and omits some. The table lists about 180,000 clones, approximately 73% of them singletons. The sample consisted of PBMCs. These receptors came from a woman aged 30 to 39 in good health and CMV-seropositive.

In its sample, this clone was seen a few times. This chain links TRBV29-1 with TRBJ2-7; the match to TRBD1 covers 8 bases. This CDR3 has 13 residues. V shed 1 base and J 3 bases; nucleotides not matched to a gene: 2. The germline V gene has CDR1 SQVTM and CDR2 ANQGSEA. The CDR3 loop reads CSVEVDRGYEQYF. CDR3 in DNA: TGCAGCGTTGAAGTCGACAGGGGCTACGAGCAGTACTTC.

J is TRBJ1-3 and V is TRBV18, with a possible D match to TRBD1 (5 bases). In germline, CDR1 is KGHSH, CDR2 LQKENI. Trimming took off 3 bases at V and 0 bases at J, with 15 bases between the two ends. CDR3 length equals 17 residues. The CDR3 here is CASSPAPSQVSGNTIYF. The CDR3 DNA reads TGTGCCAGCTCACCCGCCCCTTCACAGGTCTCTGGAAACACCATATATTTT.

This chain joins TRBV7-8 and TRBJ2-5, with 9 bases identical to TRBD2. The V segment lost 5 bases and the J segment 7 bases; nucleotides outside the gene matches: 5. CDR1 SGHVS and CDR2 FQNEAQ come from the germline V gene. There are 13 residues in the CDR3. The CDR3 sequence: CASSPRGRGTQYF. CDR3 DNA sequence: TGTGCCAGCAGCCCTCGCGGGAGGGGGACCCAGTACTTC.

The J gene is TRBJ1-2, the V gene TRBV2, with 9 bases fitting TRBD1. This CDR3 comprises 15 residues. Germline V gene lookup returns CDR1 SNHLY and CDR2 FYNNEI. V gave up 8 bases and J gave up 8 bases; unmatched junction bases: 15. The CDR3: CASVDNRGRTEGYTF. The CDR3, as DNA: TGTGCCAGCGTGGACAACAGGGGGCGTACCGAAGGCTACACCTTC.

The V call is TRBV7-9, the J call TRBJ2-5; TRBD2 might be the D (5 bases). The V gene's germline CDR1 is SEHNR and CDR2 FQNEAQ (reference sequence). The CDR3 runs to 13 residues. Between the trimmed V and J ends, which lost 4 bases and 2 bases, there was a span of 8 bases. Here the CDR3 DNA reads TGTGCCAGCAGCTCGGGATTTCAAGAGACCCAGTACTTC. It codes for CASSSGFQETQYF. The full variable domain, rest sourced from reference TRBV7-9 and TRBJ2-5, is DTGVSQNPRHKITKRGQNVTFRCDPISEHNRLYWYRQTLGQGPEFLTYFQNEAQLEKSRLLSDRFSAERPKGSFSTLEIQRTEQGDSAMYLCASSSGFQETQYFGPGTRLLVL.

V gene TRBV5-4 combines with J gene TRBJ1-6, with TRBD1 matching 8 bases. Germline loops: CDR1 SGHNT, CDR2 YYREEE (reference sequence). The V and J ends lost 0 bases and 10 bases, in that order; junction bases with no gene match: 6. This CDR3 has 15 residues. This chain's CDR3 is CASSLGTGNASPLHF. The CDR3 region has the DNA TGTGCCAGCAGCTTGGGGACAGGGAACGCGTCACCCCTCCACTTT.

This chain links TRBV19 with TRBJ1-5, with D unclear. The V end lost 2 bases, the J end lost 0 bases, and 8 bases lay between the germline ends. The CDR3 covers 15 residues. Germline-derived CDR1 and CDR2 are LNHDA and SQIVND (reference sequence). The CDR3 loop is CASSISGNSNQPQHF. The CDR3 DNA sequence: TGTGCCAGTAGTATATCGGGGAATAGCAATCAGCCCCAGCATTTT.

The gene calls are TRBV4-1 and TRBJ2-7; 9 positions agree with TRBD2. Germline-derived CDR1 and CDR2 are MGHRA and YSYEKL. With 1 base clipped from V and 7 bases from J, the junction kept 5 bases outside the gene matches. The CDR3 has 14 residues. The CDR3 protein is CASSQVAGVGEQYF. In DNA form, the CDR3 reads TGCGCCAGCAGCCAAGTAGCGGGGGTGGGTGAGCAGTACTTC.

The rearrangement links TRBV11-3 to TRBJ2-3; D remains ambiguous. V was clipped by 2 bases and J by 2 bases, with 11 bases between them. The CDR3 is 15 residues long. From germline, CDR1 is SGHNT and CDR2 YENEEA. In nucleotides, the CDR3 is TGTGCCAGCAGCTTAAAGAGGTCCATCACAGATACGCAGTATTTT. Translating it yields CASSLKRSITDTQYF.

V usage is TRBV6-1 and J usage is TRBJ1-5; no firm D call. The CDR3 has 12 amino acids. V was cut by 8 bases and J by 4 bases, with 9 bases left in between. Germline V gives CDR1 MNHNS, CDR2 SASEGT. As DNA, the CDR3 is TGTGCCAGCGGCAGACTGAATCAGCCCCAGCATTTT. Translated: CASGRLNQPQHF.